Below, 26 T cell receptor beta chains from the same sample are listed, as sequenced in a study of cytomegalovirus exposure and HLA in healthy donors (dated by TCRdb to 2015 to 2018). Library generation was performed with the immunoSEQ multiplex PCR assay. Imported from immuneACCESS, the table was reduced by TCRdb to in-frame sequences with V and J called. These copies leave out some clones; in studies compared against another copy, an unresolved V gene accounts for under half, and the cause of the remainder is not known. The sample records fewer than 150,000 clones, roughly 86% of which are singletons. 8.7% of the sample comes from the top ten. The material sequenced was PBMCs. These receptors were taken from a man aged 18 to 30 in good health and CMV-seropositive.

The V call is TRBV5-6, the J call TRBJ2-4; 8 nucleotides align to TRBD1. Germline V lookup: CDR1 SGHDT, CDR2 YYEEEE. After removal of 2 bases from V and 0 bases from J, the junction contained 7 bases not matched to a gene. The length of the CDR3 is 17 residues. The CDR3 sequence is CASSFRLTGGAKNIQYF. Here the CDR3 DNA reads TGTGCCAGCAGCTTCAGATTAACAGGGGGAGCCAAAAACATTCAGTACTTC.

This clone was picked up many times. The rearrangement uses TRBV29-1 and TRBJ2-1, with TRBD2 identical over 9 bases. The germline V gene has CDR1 SQVTM and CDR2 ANQGSEA. The V and J ends lost 0 bases and 6 bases, in that order; junction bases with no gene match: 6. The CDR3 has 15 residues. The CDR3 region has the DNA TGCAGCGTTGAAGATCTTAGCGGGAGTATCAATGAGCAGTTCTTC. As protein: CSVEDLSGSINEQFF.

This chain joins TRBV5-6 and TRBJ1-2; D possibly corresponds to TRBD1 (5 bases). Germline CDR1 SGHDT, CDR2 YYEEEE. V lost 0 bases and J 0 bases, leaving 12 bases between the germline ends. The CDR3 is 16 amino acids. The CDR3: CASSLEGHATNYGYTF. The CDR3 DNA reads TGTGCCAGCAGCTTGGAGGGGCACGCCACTAACTATGGCTACACCTTC. The full variable domain, its missing parts supplied by reference TRBV5-6 and TRBJ1-2, is DAGVTQSPTHLIKTRGQQVTLRCSPKSGHDTVSWYQQALGQGPQFIFQYYEEEERQRGNFPDRFSGHQFPNYSSELNVNALLLGDSALYLCASSLEGHATNYGYTFGSGTRLTVV.

V is TRBV5-1 and J is TRBJ1-3, with D uncertain. The CDR3 is 14 residues long. Germline V CDR1 and CDR2: SGHRS, YFSETQ. V was shortened by 2 bases and J by 1 base, with 7 bases between the two germline ends. The CDR3 is CASSLEPSGNTIYF. As DNA, the CDR3 is TGCGCCAGCAGCTTAGAGCCTTCTGGAAACACCATATATTTT.

V and J are TRBV29-1 and TRBJ2-7, with 8 bases that match TRBD1. Germline trimming cut 1 base from V and 3 bases from J; bases unmatched to any gene: 5. This CDR3 has 14 amino acids. CDR1 and CDR2 (germline): SQVTM, ANQGSEA. The CDR3 DNA sequence: TGCAGCGTTGAAGTGAGTGACAGGGGCTACGAGCAGTACTTC. The encoded protein is CSVEVSDRGYEQYF.

This chain links TRBV6-5 with TRBJ2-1; 12 positions agree with TRBD2. Germline V gene data show CDR1 as MNHEY and CDR2 as SVGAGI. This CDR3 contains 12 residues. V trimming: 6 bases; J trimming: 14 bases; junction bases outside the gene matches: 5. The CDR3: CASRSSGGAEFF. The CDR3 DNA sequence: TGTGCCAGCAGGTCTAGCGGGGGGGCCGAGTTCTTC.

The V and J genes are TRBV9 and TRBJ2-5; 7 bases align to TRBD1. V lost 0 bases and J lost 5; bases outside the gene matches: 4. Germline V gives CDR1 SGDLS, CDR2 YYNGEE. The CDR3 is 14 residues long. This CDR3 is CASSVGGGGETQYF. The CDR3 nucleotides are TGTGCCAGCAGCGTAGGAGGGGGCGGGGAGACCCAGTACTTC.

This chain joins TRBV5-1 and TRBJ1-1; no clear D gene. Germline loops: CDR1 SGHRS, CDR2 YFSETQ. CDR3 length equals 16 residues. V was pared by 4 bases and J by 0 bases, with 16 bases between. CDR3 in DNA: TGCGCCAGCAGCCGGAACCGGGGAGATATGAACACTGAAGCTTTCTTT. Protein product: CASSRNRGDMNTEAFF.

This chain links TRBV15 with TRBJ2-7; 7 nucleotides align to TRBD1. The germline V gene encodes CDR1 LNHNV and CDR2 YYDKDF (reference sequence). This CDR3 spans 12 amino acids. V shed 6 bases and J 5 bases; nucleotides not matched to a gene: 4. The CDR3: CATRTGIDEQYF. The CDR3 DNA is TGTGCCACCAGGACAGGGATCGACGAGCAGTACTTC.

This clone was counted a single time. V and J are TRBV6-6 and TRBJ2-7, with 9 bases that match TRBD1. The CDR3 is 15 residues long. The germline CDR1 and CDR2 sequences are MNHNY and SVGAGI (reference sequence). Losses at the gene ends were 7 bases for V and 3 bases for J; bases not matched to a gene: 10. The CDR3 DNA reads TGTGCCAGCAACCTAGGCCGGGACAGGGACTACGAGCAGTACTTC. Translated: CASNLGRDRDYEQYF.

The CDR3 region is CASSDRANYGYTF. Written as DNA, the CDR3 is TGTGCCAGCAGTGACAGGGCGAACTATGGCTACACCTTC. The chain is built from TRBV2 and TRBJ1-2; the D gene is possibly TRBD1 (5 bases). Germline CDR1 is SNHLY and CDR2 is FYNNEI. With 3 bases removed from V and 2 bases from J, the gap between germline ends came to 7 bases. CDR3 length equals 13 residues.

The chain is built from TRBV28 and TRBJ2-3, with D possibly matching TRBD1 (5 bases). Trimming pared 2 bases from V and 9 bases from J, leaving 18 bases between. The CDR3 totals 15 residues. Looked up from germline, CDR1 is MDHEN and CDR2 is SYDVKM. CDR3 nucleotide sequence: TGTGCCAGCAGTTTACTGCCAGGGATCACAATGACGCAGTATTTT. This codes for CASSLLPGITMTQYF.

This clone appeared a single time. The V and J genes are TRBV2 and TRBJ1-2; TRBD1 agrees at 12 bases. CDR3 length equals 13 residues. Trimming cost V 6 bases and J 8 bases; bases outside gene matches: 4. Germline values: CDR1 SNHLY, CDR2 FYNNEI. The CDR3 loop reads CASRGQGARGYTF. The CDR3 region has the DNA TGTGCCAGCAGGGGACAGGGGGCGAGAGGCTACACCTTC.

The V and J genes are TRBV5-1 and TRBJ2-7, with 9 positions matching TRBD2. Per germline, CDR1 SGHRS and CDR2 YFSETQ. V shed 0 bases and J 7 bases; nucleotides not matched to a gene: 14. This CDR3 contains 17 residues. The CDR3 is CASSLGLAGAASGEQYF. Written as DNA, the CDR3 is TGCGCCAGCAGCTTGGGGTTAGCGGGAGCCGCCTCTGGGGAGCAGTACTTC.

The chain is built from TRBV5-1 and TRBJ1-1, with a possible D match to TRBD1 (5 bases). V shed 6 bases and J shed 3 bases, with 15 bases lying between them. This CDR3 is 14 amino acids long. Germline CDR1 reads SGHRS; CDR2 reads YFSETQ. The CDR3 bases are TGCGCCAGCACTCTGGCGGGGGACTACACTGAAGCTTTCTTT. Protein: CASTLAGDYTEAFF.

This clone was recorded a few times. This chain connects TRBV19 to TRBJ1-2, with D tentatively TRBD1 (6 bases). The CDR3 extends over 15 amino acids. The germline V gene has CDR1 LNHDA and CDR2 SQIVND (reference sequence). The V end lost 5 bases, the J end lost 3 bases, and 16 bases lay between the germline ends. CDR3 protein: CASSSGGAMDYGYTF. In nucleotides, the CDR3 is TGTGCCAGTAGTTCTGGGGGGGCGATGGACTATGGCTACACCTTC.

The V call is TRBV6-1, the J call TRBJ1-3; D unresolved. Germline assignment: CDR1 MNHNS and CDR2 SASEGT. CDR3 length equals 13 residues. The V and J ends lost 3 bases and 9 bases respectively, with 12 bases between them. CDR3 sequence (DNA): TGTGCCAGCAGTGACCCGGACTCCGCCACCATATATTTT. Its translation: CASSDPDSATIYF.

This CDR3 is CAWSPRGGAAQPQHF. The CDR3 coding sequence is TGTGCCTGGAGTCCACGGGGGGGGGCGGCTCAGCCCCAGCATTTT. This chain joins TRBV30 and TRBJ1-5; maybe TRBD1 (6 bases). The CDR3 covers 15 residues. Trimming left V 2 bases short and J 6 bases short, with 17 bases between. Germline V gene sequence: CDR1 GTSNPN, CDR2 SVGIG (reference sequence).

J is TRBJ1-6 and V is TRBV7-2, with D perhaps matching TRBD1 (5 bases). CDR3 length: 16 residues. Germline V gives CDR1 SGHTA, CDR2 FQGNSA. V lost 5 bases, J lost 11 bases, and 22 bases lay in between. The CDR3 DNA sequence: TGTGCCAGCAGCCTGGGCTTTGGGCAGGGCGATCCACCCCTCCACTTT. As protein: CASSLGFGQGDPPLHF.

There are a few counts of this clone. V gene TRBV7-9 combines with J gene TRBJ1-1; unclear D gene. V lost 1 base, J lost 9 bases, and 12 bases lay in between. The V gene's germline CDR1 is SEHNR and CDR2 FQNEAQ (reference sequence). There are 13 residues in the CDR3. CDR3 sequence (DNA): TGTGCCAGCAGCTTAGACGGGGATGGCAAAGCTTTCTTT. As protein: CASSLDGDGKAFF.

The chain uses TRBV5-4 and TRBJ2-1; 8 nucleotides align to TRBD1. This CDR3 has 13 residues. Germline V CDR1 and CDR2: SGHNT, YYREEE (reference sequence). V was pared by 3 bases and J by 12 bases, with 8 bases of the junction left unmatched. CDR3 bases: TGTGCCAGCAGCTCCCAAACAGGGGGTGGGCAGTTCTTC. Translation gives CASSSQTGGGQFF.

The J gene is TRBJ2-7, the V gene TRBV19; 7 bases fit TRBD2. J gave up 0 bases and V 9 bases, and 8 bases lay outside the gene matches. The length of the CDR3 is 14 residues. Germline V gene data show CDR1 as LNHDA and CDR2 as SQIVND (reference sequence). This CDR3 is CASKASGLSYEQYF. CDR3 in DNA: TGTGCCAGCAAAGCTAGCGGTCTCTCCTACGAGCAGTACTTC.

The J gene is TRBJ2-1, the V gene TRBV9; 14 positions agree with TRBD2. The V segment lost 0 bases and the J segment 6 bases; nucleotides outside the gene matches: 8. The CDR3 sequence is 18 residues long. The germline V gene encodes CDR1 SGDLS and CDR2 YYNGEE. The CDR3 nucleotides read TGTGCCAGCAGCGTAGTCGGAGTGGGGACTAGCGGGGGCAATGAGCAGTTCTTC. Protein sequence: CASSVVGVGTSGGNEQFF.

This rearrangement joins TRBV6-5 to TRBJ2-2; D unclear. Looked up from germline, CDR1 is MNHEY and CDR2 is SVGAGI. Trimming took off 1 base at V and 1 base at J, with 7 bases between the two ends. The CDR3 runs to 15 residues. The CDR3 reads CASSYLSGNTGELFF. The CDR3 nucleotides read TGTGCCAGCAGTTACTTGTCAGGGAACACCGGGGAGCTGTTTTTT.

The V and J genes are TRBV4-1 and TRBJ2-1; D not certain. In germline, CDR1 is MGHRA, CDR2 YSYEKL. The V end was cut by 0 bases, the J end by 2 bases, with 2 bases between. The length of the CDR3 is 13 residues. The CDR3 coding sequence is TGCGCCAGCAGCCAAGATACCTACAATGAGCAGTTCTTC. Encoded protein: CASSQDTYNEQFF.

V is TRBV27 and J is TRBJ2-3, with 9 bases lining up with TRBD2. The CDR3 loop spans 17 amino acids. V lost 4 bases, J lost 3 bases, and 11 bases stayed unmatched. CDR1 is MNHEY, CDR2 SMNVEV, per germline (reference sequence). CDR3 in amino acids: CASSSRLAVFVTDTQYF. The CDR3 coding sequence is TGTGCCAGCAGTTCCCGACTAGCGGTTTTTGTTACAGATACGCAGTATTTT.